Below, 32 T cell receptor beta chains from the same sample are listed, as sequenced in a study of blood T cell repertoires in COVID-19. TCRdb's table, derived via immunoSEQ multiplex PCR, lists solely in-frame clones and lacks some. The sample carries hundreds of thousands of clones, 70% to 85% recorded once. The sequenced material came from peripheral blood. Every receptor here comes from a woman of 80 years or more with active or convalescent COVID-19.

Points on this clone: At the DNA level, this CDR3 is encoded by other sequences in the same sample as well. This chain connects TRBV5-1 to TRBJ2-5, with D possibly TRBD2 on 5 matching bases. Trimming took off 1 base at V and 1 base at J, with 5 bases between the two ends. Germline values: CDR1 SGHRS, CDR2 YFSETQ. The CDR3 totals 13 residues. CDR3 sequence reads: CASSLSGQETQYF. CDR3 coding DNA: TGCGCCAGCAGCTTGAGCGGCCAAGAGACCCAGTACTTC.

DNA for the CDR3: TGTGCCAGCAGTTTCCAGACAGGGTACACCGGGGAGCTGTTTTTT. Translating gives CASSFQTGYTGELFF. This chain uses TRBV11-2 with TRBJ2-2, with TRBD1 matching 7 bases. In germline, CDR1 is SGHAT, CDR2 FQNNGV. The CDR3 sequence is 15 residues long. Trimming took 6 bases from V and 3 from J; bases not matched to a gene: 7. Based on the CDR3 plus reference TRBV11-2 and TRBJ2-2, the full variable domain is EAGVAQSPRYKIIEKRQSVAFWCNPISGHATLYWYQQILGQGPKLLIQFQNNGVVDDSQLPKDRFSAERLKGVDSTLKIQPAKLEDSAVYLCASSFQTGYTGELFFGEGSRLTVL.

The chain recombines TRBV3-1 (or the pseudogene TRBV3-2) with TRBJ1-5; maybe TRBD1 (6 bases). Between the trimmed V and J ends, which lost 5 bases and 4 bases, there was a span of 9 bases. Germline V CDR1 and CDR2: LGHDT, YNNKEL (reference sequence). CDR3 length equals 13 residues. The CDR3 nucleotides are TGTGCCAGCAGCGAGAGGGGGAATCAGCCCCAGCATTTT. Protein sequence: CASSERGNQPQHF.

This clone was found a few times. This sequence joins TRBV6-1 and TRBJ1-1; D possibly corresponds to TRBD1 (5 bases). Germline loops: CDR1 MNHNS, CDR2 SASEGT. Deletions cut 0 bases from V and 0 bases from J, with 14 bases between. The CDR3 loop spans 17 amino acids. The CDR3 DNA reads as TGTGCCAGCAGTGAAGCCCTAAGCCAGGGCCTGAACACTGAAGCTTTCTTT. It translates to CASSEALSQGLNTEAFF.

The chain links TRBV25-1 to TRBJ1-6; 8 bases agree with TRBD1. This CDR3 region has 14 residues. From germline, CDR1 is MGHDK and CDR2 SYGVNS. Trimming at V came to 4 bases and at J to 9 bases, leaving 5 bases not matched to a gene. The DNA for the CDR3 is TGTGCCAGCAGTGCAGGGGGCTTCCCTTCACCCCTCCACTTT. Amino acid sequence: CASSAGGFPSPLHF.

V is TRBV18 and J is TRBJ2-5; no clear D gene. CDR1 and CDR2 (germline): KGHSH, LQKENI. The CDR3 totals 12 residues. Trimming removed 6 bases at V and 5 bases at J, with 10 bases between. The CDR3 nucleotides are TGTGCCAGCTCCCCCGCGAAGGAGACCCAGTACTTC. Protein: CASSPAKETQYF.

The chain is built from TRBV3-1 (or the pseudogene TRBV3-2) and TRBJ1-2; TRBD1 is a possible D gene (6 bases). Germline assignment: CDR1 LGHDT and CDR2 YNNKEL (reference sequence). The CDR3 extends over 15 amino acids. V gave up 4 bases and J gave up 4 bases, with 16 bases separating them. Written as DNA, the CDR3 is TGTGCCAGCAGCCCGAGGGGGGGACCGGGCTATGGCTACACCTTC. Its protein product is CASSPRGGPGYGYTF.

V and J are TRBV30 and TRBJ1-3, with D perhaps TRBD1 (6 bases). This CDR3 spans 14 amino acids. Trimming stripped 5 bases from V and 4 bases from J, with 15 bases between. The germline CDR1 and CDR2 sequences are GTSNPN and SVGIG (reference sequence). The CDR3 nucleotides are TGTGCCTGGGGCTGGGGGGGCAGCGGAAACACCATATATTTT. Its protein product is CAWGWGGSGNTIYF. The whole variable domain, remainder taken from reference TRBV30 and TRBJ1-3, is SQTIHQWPATLVQPVGSPLSLECTVEGTSNPNLYWYRQAAGRGLQLLFYSVGIGQISSEVPQNLSASRPQDRQFILSSKKLLLSDSGFYLCAWGWGGSGNTIYFGEGSWLTVV.

The chain links TRBV15 to TRBJ1-6; the D is unclear. The CDR3 runs to 13 residues. In germline, CDR1 is LNHNV, CDR2 YYDKDF (reference sequence). V was trimmed by 5 bases and J by 7 bases, leaving 9 bases between them. The chain's CDR3 is CATSLERNSPLHF. CDR3 coding DNA: TGTGCCACCAGCCTCGAGAGAAATTCACCCCTCCACTTT.

The J gene is TRBJ2-1, the V gene TRBV5-1, with D possibly TRBD1 on 6 matching bases. The CDR3 is 16 residues long. Germline V gene data show CDR1 as SGHRS and CDR2 as YFSETQ. V was pared by 4 bases and J by 6 bases, with 20 bases between. The CDR3 is CASSPLVGGSGNEQFF. In nucleotides, the CDR3 is TGCGCCAGCAGCCCTCTCGTTGGGGGCTCTGGCAATGAGCAGTTCTTC.

This clone was seen once. V is TRBV5-1 and J is TRBJ1-2; D ambiguous. This CDR3 comprises 14 residues. The V end lost 5 bases, the J end lost 4 bases, and 15 bases lay between the germline ends. The germline V gene encodes CDR1 SGHRS and CDR2 YFSETQ. The CDR3: CASRSPGGPYGYTF. CDR3 sequence (DNA): TGCGCCAGCAGATCCCCCGGAGGGCCCTATGGCTACACCTTC.

This chain uses TRBV28 with TRBJ2-2; D remains ambiguous. Germline CDR1 reads MDHEN; CDR2 reads SYDVKM. The CDR3 length is 13 residues. Trimming shortened V by 3 bases and J by 0 bases, and 2 bases separated the two germline ends. The CDR3 reads CASSFSNTGELFF. The CDR3 DNA sequence: TGTGCCAGCAGTTTCTCGAACACCGGGGAGCTGTTTTTT. Full variable domain (outside the CDR3, taken from reference TRBV28 and TRBJ2-2): DVKVTQSSRYLVKRTGEKVFLECVQDMDHENMFWYRQDPGLGLRLIYFSYDVKMKEKGDIPEGYSVSREKKERFSLILESASTNQTSMYLCASSFSNTGELFFGEGSRLTVL.

Only one count was recorded for this clone. The chain combines TRBV12-3 or TRBV12-4 with TRBJ1-5; D is undetermined. The CDR3 covers 13 residues. V lost 6 bases to trimming and J lost 4 bases, with 10 bases between them. The CDR3 spells CASRKTGNQPQHF. The DNA for the CDR3 is TGTGCCAGCAGGAAGACGGGGAATCAGCCCCAGCATTTT.

V is TRBV3-1 (or the pseudogene TRBV3-2) and J is TRBJ1-6; 7 bases fit TRBD1. The J segment lost 5 bases and the V segment lost 1 base, leaving 5 bases of the junction unmatched. CDR3 size: 16 residues. Germline V lookup: CDR1 LGHDT, CDR2 YNNKEL (reference sequence). As DNA, the CDR3 is TGTGCCAGCAGCCAAGGAGGGGGCGCCAATAATTCACCCCTCCACTTT. Protein: CASSQGGGANNSPLHF.

The CDR3 region is CASRPDRGQAFF. CDR3 bases: TGTGCCAGCAGGCCGGACAGGGGGCAAGCTTTCTTT. The chain employs TRBV7-9 and TRBJ1-1, with TRBD1 identical over 11 bases. V was pared by 6 bases and J by 9 bases, with 3 bases of the junction left unmatched. The germline CDR1 and CDR2 sequences are SEHNR and FQNEAQ (reference sequence). The CDR3 length is 12 residues.

The chain couples TRBV6-2 or TRBV6-3 to TRBJ2-1; 7 bases map to TRBD1. CDR1 MNHEY and CDR2 SVGEGT come from the germline V gene. The CDR3 extends over 15 amino acids. V lost 4 bases and J lost 3; bases outside the gene matches: 6. The CDR3 loop reads CASSSRQGIYNEQFF. The CDR3 coding sequence is TGTGCCAGCAGTTCCCGACAGGGAATCTACAATGAGCAGTTCTTC.

This chain links TRBV3-1 (or the pseudogene TRBV3-2) with TRBJ1-4; 10 bases line up with TRBD1. J was trimmed by 5 bases and V by 5 bases; bases with no gene match: 5. CDR3 length: 15 residues. CDR1 and CDR2 from the germline V gene are LGHDT and YNNKEL (reference sequence). The CDR3: CASSTGTGDNEKLFF. The CDR3 DNA reads as TGTGCCAGCAGCACGGGGACAGGGGACAATGAAAAACTGTTTTTT.

This CDR3 reads CASSRFGTSGSTDTQYF. CDR3 DNA: TGTGCCAGCAGTCGCTTTGGGACTAGCGGGAGCACAGATACGCAGTATTTT. This chain uses TRBV27 with TRBJ2-3, with 12 bases aligning to TRBD2. Germline-derived CDR1 and CDR2 are MNHEY and SMNVEV (reference sequence). The CDR3 contains 17 residues. V dropped 5 bases and J dropped 0; count of bases not matched to a gene: 6.

The V gene is TRBV18, the J gene TRBJ1-1; 8 bases align to TRBD1. This CDR3 region has 16 residues. Germline V gives CDR1 KGHSH, CDR2 LQKENI. Trimming at V came to 2 bases and at J to 0 bases, leaving 5 bases not matched to a gene. CDR3 region: CASSPSTGALNTEAFF. The CDR3 DNA reads TGTGCCAGCTCACCATCGACAGGGGCCCTGAACACTGAAGCTTTCTTT.

The chain recombines TRBV19 with TRBJ1-3, with TRBD1 identical over 7 bases. CDR3 length equals 16 residues. The V and J ends lost 1 base and 0 bases, in that order; junction bases with no gene match: 3. The germline V gene has CDR1 LNHDA and CDR2 SQIVND (reference sequence). DNA for the CDR3: TGTGCCAGTAGTATAGGGACAGGAAGCTCTGGAAACACCATATATTTT. Residues: CASSIGTGSSGNTIYF.

This clone was seen only once. The chain employs TRBV5-1 and TRBJ1-1; TRBD1 matches 8 bases. V gave up 0 bases and J gave up 11 bases; unmatched junction bases: 9. The V gene's germline CDR1 is SGHRS and CDR2 YFSETQ. This CDR3 is built from 14 residues. The CDR3 nucleotides read TGCGCCAGCAGCTTGGGACAGGGGCCTTTGGGGGCTTTCTTT. Its protein is CASSLGQGPLGAFF.

This sequence joins TRBV5-5 and TRBJ1-3; D is perhaps TRBD1 (5 bases). V was trimmed by 4 bases and J by 4 bases, leaving 15 bases between them. Germline CDR1 reads SGHKS; CDR2 reads YYEKEE (reference sequence). The CDR3 runs to 15 residues. As DNA, the CDR3 is TGTGCCAGCAGCCTGACCCAGGGCGGAGGAAACACCATATATTTT. This sequence encodes CASSLTQGGGNTIYF.

The chain has TRBV5-1 and TRBJ2-2, with 9 bases identical to TRBD1. Trimming took 1 base from V and 3 from J; bases not matched to a gene: 1. This CDR3 contains 15 residues. Germline assignment: CDR1 SGHRS and CDR2 YFSETQ. CDR3 amino acids: CASSLWDRDTGELFF. CDR3 coding DNA: TGCGCCAGCAGCTTGTGGGACAGGGACACCGGGGAGCTGTTTTTT.

This chain joins TRBV19 and TRBJ2-1; 11 bases match TRBD2. The J segment lost 2 bases and the V segment lost 7 bases, leaving 10 bases of the junction unmatched. Germline CDR1 reads LNHDA; CDR2 reads SQIVND (reference sequence). The CDR3 extends over 17 amino acids. In DNA form, the CDR3 reads TGTGCCAGTACCCGGCGTAGCGGGGGGGCAACCTACAATGAGCAGTTCTTC. Amino acids: CASTRRSGGATYNEQFF.

The J gene is TRBJ2-3, the V gene TRBV19; 11 bases are a match to TRBD2. This CDR3 has 16 amino acids. The V gene's germline CDR1 is LNHDA and CDR2 SQIVND (reference sequence). The junction had 10 bases not matched to a gene; V was cut back by 10 bases and J by 1 base. The CDR3 region has the DNA TGTGCCACTGAGCCTAGCGGGAGGTGGGGCACAGATACGCAGTATTTT. This encodes CATEPSGRWGTDTQYF.

The chain links TRBV3-1 (or the pseudogene TRBV3-2) to TRBJ2-7; 14 bases agree with TRBD2. The V gene's germline CDR1 is LGHDT and CDR2 YNNKEL (reference sequence). V was clipped by 4 bases and J by 7 bases; unmatched bases: 6. The CDR3 length is 15 residues. CDR3 in amino acids: CASSLGTSGSGEQYF. CDR3 nucleotide sequence: TGTGCCAGCAGCCTAGGGACTAGCGGGAGCGGAGAGCAGTACTTC.

V is TRBV6-4 and J is TRBJ1-2; no clear D gene. Germline CDR1 is MRHNA and CDR2 is SNTAGT. CDR3 length equals 11 residues. Trimming removed 10 bases at V and 0 bases at J, with 6 bases between. The CDR3 bases are TGTGCCACCGGGGCTAACTATGGCTACACCTTC. This codes for CATGANYGYTF.

The chain joins TRBV6-4 to TRBJ2-2, with 7 bases fitting TRBD1. After removal of 8 bases from V and 3 bases from J, the junction contained 6 bases not matched to a gene. Germline V lookup: CDR1 MRHNA, CDR2 SNTAGT. The length of the CDR3 is 14 residues. The CDR3 coding sequence is TGTGCCAGCCGACGACAGGGCGACACCGGGGAGCTGTTTTTT. This gives the protein CASRRQGDTGELFF.

This clone was found once. The chain has TRBV27 and TRBJ2-3, with D maybe TRBD2 (6 bases). Trimming shortened V by 6 bases and J by 6 bases, and 22 bases separated the two germline ends. This CDR3 has 16 amino acids. CDR1 and CDR2 from the germline V gene are MNHEY and SMNVEV (reference sequence). CDR3 sequence reads: CASRPPGLPQWDTQYF. CDR3 DNA: TGTGCCAGCAGACCCCCGGGACTGCCCCAGTGGGATACGCAGTATTTT.

This clone has more than one count but fewer than ten. The chain combines TRBV7-9 with TRBJ1-2; a possible D gene is TRBD1 (6 bases). The CDR3 runs to 13 residues. V lost 3 bases and J 7 bases, leaving 12 bases between the germline ends. CDR1 and CDR2 from the germline V gene are SEHNR and FQNEAQ (reference sequence). This CDR3 reads CASSLQQGGGYTF. CDR3 nucleotide sequence: TGTGCCAGCAGCTTGCAACAAGGGGGTGGCTACACCTTC.

This chain uses TRBV19 with TRBJ1-1; a weak D match, TRBD1 (5 bases). In germline, CDR1 is LNHDA, CDR2 SQIVND (reference sequence). With 4 bases removed from V and 3 bases from J, the gap between germline ends came to 21 bases. The CDR3 contains 17 residues. The CDR3 DNA sequence: TGTGCCAGTAGTAGGGGCCGGGCCCGGGGGAGGGACACTGAAGCTTTCTTT. Its protein is CASSRGRARGRDTEAFF.

The rearrangement joins TRBV20-1 to TRBJ2-7; 10 bases are a match to TRBD2. The germline V gene encodes CDR1 DFQATT and CDR2 SNEGSKA (reference sequence). This CDR3 has 14 amino acids. Trimming took 3 bases from V and 6 from J; bases not matched to a gene: 8. CDR3 coding DNA: TGCAGTGCTAGTTATAGCGGGGGGTCGGGCGAGCAGTACTTC. It codes for CSASYSGGSGEQYF.